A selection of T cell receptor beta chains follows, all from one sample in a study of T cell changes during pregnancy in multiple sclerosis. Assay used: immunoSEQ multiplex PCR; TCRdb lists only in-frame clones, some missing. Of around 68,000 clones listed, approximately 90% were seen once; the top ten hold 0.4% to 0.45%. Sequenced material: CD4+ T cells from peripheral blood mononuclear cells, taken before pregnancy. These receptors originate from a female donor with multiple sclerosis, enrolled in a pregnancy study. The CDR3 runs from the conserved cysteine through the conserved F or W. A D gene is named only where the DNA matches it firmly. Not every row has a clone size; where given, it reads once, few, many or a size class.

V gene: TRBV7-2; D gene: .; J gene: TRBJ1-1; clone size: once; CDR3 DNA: TGTGCCAGCAGCTCCTATGGCAGGATGAACACTGAAGCTTTCTTT; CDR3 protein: CASSSYGRMNTEAFF
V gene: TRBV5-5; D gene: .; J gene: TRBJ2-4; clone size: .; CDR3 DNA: TGTGCCAGCAGCGCGGACAGTTTTTTCAAAAACATTCAGTACTTC; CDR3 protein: CASSADSFFKNIQYF
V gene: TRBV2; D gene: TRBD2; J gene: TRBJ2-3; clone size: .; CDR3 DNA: TGTGCCAGTGGGTTGGCGGGAGTCACAGATACGCAGTATTTT; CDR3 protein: CASGLAGVTDTQYF
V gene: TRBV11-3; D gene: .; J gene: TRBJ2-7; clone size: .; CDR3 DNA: TGTGCCAGCAGCTTAGGGGGGACTCTTACCTCCTACGAGCAGTACTTC; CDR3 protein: CASSLGGTLTSYEQYF
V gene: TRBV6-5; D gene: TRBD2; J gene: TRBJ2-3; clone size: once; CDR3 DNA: TGTGCCAGCAGCTCTAGCGGGGGGAAGGATACGCAGTATTTT; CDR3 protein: CASSSSGGKDTQYF
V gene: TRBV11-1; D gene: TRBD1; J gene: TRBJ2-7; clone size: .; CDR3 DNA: TGTGCCAGCAGCTTAGATACAGGGGGAGAGTTCTACGAGCAGTACTTC; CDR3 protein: CASSLDTGGEFYEQYF
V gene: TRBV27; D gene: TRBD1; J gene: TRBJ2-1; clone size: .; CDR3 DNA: TGTGCCAGCAGTTTATTGAACAGGGGGGAGCAGTTCTTC; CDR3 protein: CASSLLNRGEQFF
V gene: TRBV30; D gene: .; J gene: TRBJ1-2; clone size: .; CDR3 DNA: TGTGCCGGCTTGGCGGGGGGGAACTATGGCTACACCTTC; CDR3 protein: CAGLAGGNYGYTF
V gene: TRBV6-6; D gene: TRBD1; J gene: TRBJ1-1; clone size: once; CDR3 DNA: TGTGCCAGCAGTTACTCGGGGACAGAATGGGCTTTCTTT; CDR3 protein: CASSYSGTEWAFF
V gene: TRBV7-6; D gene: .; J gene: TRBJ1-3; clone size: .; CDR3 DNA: TGTGCCAGCAGCTTAGCGCAGGACTCTGGAAACACCATATATTTT; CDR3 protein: CASSLAQDSGNTIYF
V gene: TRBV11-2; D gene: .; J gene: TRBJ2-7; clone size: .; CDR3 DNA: TGTGCCAGCAGCGAAACCGGGACCTACGAGCAGTACTTC; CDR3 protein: CASSETGTYEQYF
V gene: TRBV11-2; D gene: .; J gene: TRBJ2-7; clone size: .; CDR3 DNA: TGTGCCAGCAGCTTAGTTAGCAGTACCTACGAGCAGTACTTC; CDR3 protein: CASSLVSSTYEQYF
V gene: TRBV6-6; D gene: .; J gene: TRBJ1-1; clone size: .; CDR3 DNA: TGTGCCAGCAGTTACGCCCAGGGGAGCACTGAAGCTTTCTTT; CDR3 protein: CASSYAQGSTEAFF
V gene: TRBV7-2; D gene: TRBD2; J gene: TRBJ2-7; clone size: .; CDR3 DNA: TGTGCCAGCAGCACCTTTAGCGGGCCCGCCTACGAGCAGTACTTC; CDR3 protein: CASSTFSGPAYEQYF
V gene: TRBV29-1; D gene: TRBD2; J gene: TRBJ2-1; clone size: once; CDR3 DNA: TGCAGCGTTGTCCCGGGACTAGCGGGATACGGTGAGCAGTTCTTC; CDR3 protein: CSVVPGLAGYGEQFF
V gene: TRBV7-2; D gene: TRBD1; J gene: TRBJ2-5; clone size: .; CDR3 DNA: TGTGCCAGCAGCCGACCTGGACAGGGCCAGACCCAGTACTTC; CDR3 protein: CASSRPGQGQTQYF
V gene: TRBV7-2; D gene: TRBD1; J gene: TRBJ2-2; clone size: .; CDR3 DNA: TGTGCCAGCAGCCTCGGACCCGGGACAGGGCTAGTGACCGGGGAGCTGTTTTTT; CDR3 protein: CASSLGPGTGLVTGELFF
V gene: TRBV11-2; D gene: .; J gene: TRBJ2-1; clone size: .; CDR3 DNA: TGTGCCAGCAGCTTAGCGCCGACAGACAATGAGCAGTTCTTC; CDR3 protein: CASSLAPTDNEQFF
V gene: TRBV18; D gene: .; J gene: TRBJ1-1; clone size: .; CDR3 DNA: TGTGCCAGCTCACCACTGCCCACCGGGACACCGAACACTGAAGCTTTCTTT; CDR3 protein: CASSPLPTGTPNTEAFF
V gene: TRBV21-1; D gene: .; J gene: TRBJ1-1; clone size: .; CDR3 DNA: TGTGCCAGCAGCACCTTCAGGGGGAACACTGAAGCTTTCTTT; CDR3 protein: CASSTFRGNTEAFF
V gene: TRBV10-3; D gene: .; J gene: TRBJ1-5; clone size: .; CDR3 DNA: TGTGCCATCAGTGAGTGGACAGACCGCAATCAGCCCCAGCATTTT; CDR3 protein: CAISEWTDRNQPQHF
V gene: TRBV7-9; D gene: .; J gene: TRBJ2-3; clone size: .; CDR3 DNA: TGTGCCAGCAGCTTATTGGCTCGCGGGAGCACAGATACGCAGTATTTT; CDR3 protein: CASSLLARGSTDTQYF
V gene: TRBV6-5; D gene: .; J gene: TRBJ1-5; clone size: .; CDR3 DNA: TGTGCCAGCAGCGACGGGGTTGGCCAGCCCCAGCATTTT; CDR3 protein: CASSDGVGQPQHF